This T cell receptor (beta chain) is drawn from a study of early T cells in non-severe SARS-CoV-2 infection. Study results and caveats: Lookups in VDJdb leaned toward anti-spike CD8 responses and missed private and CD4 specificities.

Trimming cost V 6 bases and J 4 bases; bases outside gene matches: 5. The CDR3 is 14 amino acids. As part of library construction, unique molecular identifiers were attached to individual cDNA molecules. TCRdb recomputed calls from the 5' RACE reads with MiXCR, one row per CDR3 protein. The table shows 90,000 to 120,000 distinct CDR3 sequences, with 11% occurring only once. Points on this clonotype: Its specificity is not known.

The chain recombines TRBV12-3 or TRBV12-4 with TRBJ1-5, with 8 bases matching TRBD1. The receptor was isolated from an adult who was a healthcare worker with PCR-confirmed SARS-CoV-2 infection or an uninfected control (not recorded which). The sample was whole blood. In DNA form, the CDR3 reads TGTGCCAGCAGCGTGACAGGGGCAAATCAGCCCCAGCATTTT. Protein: CASSVTGANQPQHF.